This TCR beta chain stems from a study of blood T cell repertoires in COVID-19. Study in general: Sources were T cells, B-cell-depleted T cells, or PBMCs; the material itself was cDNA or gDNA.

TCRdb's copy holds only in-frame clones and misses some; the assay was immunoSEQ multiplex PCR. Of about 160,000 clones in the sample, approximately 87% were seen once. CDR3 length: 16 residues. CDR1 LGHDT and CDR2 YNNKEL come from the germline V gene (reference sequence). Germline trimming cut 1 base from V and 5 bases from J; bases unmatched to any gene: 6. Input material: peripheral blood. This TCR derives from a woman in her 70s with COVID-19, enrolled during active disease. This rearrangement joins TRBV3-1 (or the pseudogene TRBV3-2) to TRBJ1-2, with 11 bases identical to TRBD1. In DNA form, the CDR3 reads TGTGCCAGCAGCCAAGCCCGCCGGGACAGGGGGTATGGCTACACCTTC. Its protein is CASSQARRDRGYGYTF.